The 14 T cell receptor beta chains given below trace back to one sample, sequenced in a study of T cells in Graves' hyperthyroidism and ophthalmopathy. Authors of the study amplified TCR beta CDR3 regions from RNA transcripts. The HTBI primer set served for first-round RT-PCR of the TCR CDR3. TCRdb reprocessed the multiplex PCR reads via MiXCR and lists one record per CDR3 protein. The sample carries approximately 710,000 distinct CDR3 sequences, roughly 17% recorded once. Material for sequencing was blood. The source is a man over 45 with Graves' hyperthyroidism.

Ten or more counts support this clonotype. The gene calls are TRBV5-1 and TRBJ1-1, with TRBD1 matching 7 bases. The length of the CDR3 is 15 residues. With 4 bases clipped from V and 1 base from J, the junction kept 7 bases outside the gene matches. Per the germline V gene, CDR1 is SGHRS and CDR2 is YFSETQ. The CDR3 DNA is TGCGCCAGCAGCGCACCGGGACAGAAGAACACTGAAGCTTTCTTT. This sequence encodes CASSAPGQKNTEAFF.

Many counts were recorded for this clonotype. V and J are TRBV10-3 and TRBJ2-7, with 13 nucleotides matching TRBD2. This CDR3 has 15 residues. Germline loops: CDR1 ENHRY, CDR2 SYGVKD. Trimming took 6 bases from V and 2 from J; bases not matched to a gene: 4. CDR3 sequence: CAISTGTSGTYEQYF. The CDR3 DNA reads as TGTGCCATCAGCACCGGGACTAGCGGGACCTACGAGCAGTACTTC.

This chain links TRBV10-2 with TRBJ1-2; D is unresolved. With 9 bases removed from V and 9 bases from J, the gap between germline ends came to 26 bases. Germline CDR1 and CDR2: WSHSY and SAAADI. The CDR3 contains 15 residues. DNA for the CDR3: TGCGCCAGTGCACTCGGAAGAGGGATGCCTGGTAGCTACACCTTC. Protein product: CASALGRGMPGSYTF.

Ten or more counts support this clonotype. This sequence joins TRBV6-5 and TRBJ1-6; no clear D gene. This CDR3 contains 17 residues. Between the trimmed V and J ends, which lost 2 bases and 4 bases, there was a span of 15 bases. The germline CDR1 and CDR2 sequences are MNHEY and SVGAGI. The CDR3 DNA is TGTGCCAGCAGTTACCTTGCGGCAGGACCATATAATTCACCCCTCCACTTT. It encodes CASSYLAAGPYNSPLHF.

The sample holds many counts of this clonotype. V is TRBV27 and J is TRBJ2-3; D gene ambiguous. V was cut by 4 bases and J by 6 bases, with 8 bases left in between. The CDR3 contains 12 residues. Germline CDR1 reads MNHEY; CDR2 reads SMNVEV (reference sequence). Here the CDR3 DNA reads TGTGCCAGCAGTTATATCAGGGATACGCAGTATTTT. Amino acid sequence: CASSYIRDTQYF.

The rearrangement uses TRBV5-1 and TRBJ1-1; D remains ambiguous. Germline CDR1 SGHRS, CDR2 YFSETQ. The CDR3 has 14 residues. V lost 4 bases and J 4 bases, leaving 14 bases between the germline ends. DNA for the CDR3: TGCGCCAGCAGCATAGGGTCCGGGAGCACTGAAGCTTTCTTT. It translates to CASSIGSGSTEAFF. The full variable domain, with the rest looked up from reference TRBV5-1 and TRBJ1-1, is KAGVTQTPRYLIKTRGQQVTLSCSPISGHRSVSWYQQTPGQGLQFLFEYFSETQRNKGNFPGRFSGRQFSNSRSEMNVSTLELGDSALYLCASSIGSGSTEAFFGQGTRLTVV.

As for this clonotype: Being one base from a much bigger clone, this may be a read error. The CDR3 sequence is CASSSQRGPDEQFF. CDR3 bases: TGTGCCAGCAGCTCCCAGCGGGGGCCGGATGAGCAGTTCTTC. This chain joins TRBV7-2 and TRBJ2-1; 8 nucleotides align to TRBD2. V shed 4 bases, J shed 8 bases, and the junction held 7 bases outside the gene matches. This CDR3 spans 14 amino acids. CDR1 is SGHTA, CDR2 FQGNSA, per germline. Supplemented by reference TRBV7-2 and TRBJ2-1, the full variable domain reads GAGVSQSPSNKVTEKGKDVELRCDPISGHTALYWYRQSLGQGLEFLIYFQGNSAPDKSGLPSDRFSAERTGGSVSTLTIQRTQQEDSAVYLCASSSQRGPDEQFFGPGTRLTVL.

This clonotype was seen repeatedly, ten times or more. V usage is TRBV11-2 and J usage is TRBJ2-1, with 9 bases matching TRBD2. Trimming took 5 bases from V and 8 from J; bases not matched to a gene: 13. This CDR3 has 16 amino acids. Germline V lookup: CDR1 SGHAT, CDR2 FQNNGV. This CDR3 reads CASSPRLTAGGDEQFF. Here the CDR3 DNA reads TGTGCCAGCAGCCCCCGACTGACAGCGGGAGGCGATGAGCAGTTCTTC. The whole variable domain, filled in from reference TRBV11-2 and TRBJ2-1, reads EAGVAQSPRYKIIEKRQSVAFWCNPISGHATLYWYQQILGQGPKLLIQFQNNGVVDDSQLPKDRFSAERLKGVDSTLKIQPAKLEDSAVYLCASSPRLTAGGDEQFFGPGTRLTVL.

This clonotype was counted at least ten times. V gene TRBV5-6 combines with J gene TRBJ2-3; possible D gene TRBD2, 6 bases. V gave up 4 bases and J gave up 5 bases, with 17 bases separating them. This CDR3 comprises 15 residues. Per the germline V gene, CDR1 is SGHDT and CDR2 is YYEEEE. The CDR3 DNA sequence: TGTGCCAGCAGCCGACCGGGACTGGCTTTAGATACGCAGTATTTT. Translation gives CASSRPGLALDTQYF.

This clonotype was seen repeatedly, ten times or more. V gene TRBV28 combines with J gene TRBJ2-1; possibly TRBD2 for D (5 bases). Germline V gene data show CDR1 as MDHEN and CDR2 as SYDVKM. V was clipped by 2 bases and J by 2 bases, with 10 bases between them. CDR3 size: 15 residues. This CDR3 is CASSLVGDPYNEQFF. CDR3 DNA sequence: TGTGCCAGCAGTTTAGTGGGAGACCCCTACAATGAGCAGTTCTTC.

This clonotype has at least ten counts. This rearrangement joins TRBV2 to TRBJ1-5; 10 bases map to TRBD1. The trim removed 6 bases at V and 11 bases at J, leaving 4 bases unmatched. This CDR3 is 12 amino acids long. The germline gives CDR1 SNHLY, CDR2 FYNNEI. The CDR3 here is CASRLGQGAQHF. CDR3 nucleotide sequence: TGTGCCAGCAGACTCGGACAGGGGGCCCAGCATTTT.

This clonotype was detected many times. This chain uses TRBV6-1 with TRBJ2-7; 9 nucleotides match TRBD2. The CDR3 has 15 amino acids. Per the germline V gene, CDR1 is MNHNS and CDR2 is SASEGT. The ends lost 5 bases at V and 0 bases at J; junction bases unmatched: 5. CDR3 protein: CASSQSGRNSYEQYF. CDR3 nucleotide sequence: TGTGCCAGCAGTCAGAGCGGGAGGAACTCCTACGAGCAGTACTTC.

The table lists this clonotype with many counts. This chain uses TRBV10-3 with TRBJ2-7; D possibly corresponds to TRBD1 (6 bases). The germline V gene has CDR1 ENHRY and CDR2 SYGVKD. The CDR3 spans 11 residues. V shed 3 bases and J shed 7 bases, with 7 bases lying between them. The CDR3 DNA follows: TGTGCCATCAGTGAAGGGGGTGAGCAGTACTTC. Amino acids: CAISEGGEQYF.

This clonotype has a handful of counts. CDR3 sequence reads: CAIQGADFSYNSPLHF. The CDR3 coding sequence is TGTGCCATCCAGGGGGCCGACTTCTCCTATAATTCACCCCTCCACTTT. This sequence joins TRBV7-9 and TRBJ1-6; 8 bases line up with TRBD1. Germline values: CDR1 SEHNR, CDR2 FQNEAQ (reference sequence). Losses at the gene ends were 10 bases for V and 0 bases for J; bases not matched to a gene: 8. This CDR3 comprises 16 residues.